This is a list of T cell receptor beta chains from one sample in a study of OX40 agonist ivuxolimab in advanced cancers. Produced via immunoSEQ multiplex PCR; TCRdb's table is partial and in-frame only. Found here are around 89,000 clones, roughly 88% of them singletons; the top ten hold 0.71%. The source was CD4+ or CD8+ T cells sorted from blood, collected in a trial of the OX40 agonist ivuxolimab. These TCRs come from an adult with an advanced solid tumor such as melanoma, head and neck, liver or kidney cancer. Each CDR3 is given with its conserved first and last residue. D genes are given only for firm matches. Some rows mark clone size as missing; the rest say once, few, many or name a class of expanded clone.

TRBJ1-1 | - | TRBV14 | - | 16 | CASSQDVGRVNTEAFF | TGTGCCAGCAGCCAAGATGTCGGCAGGGTGAACACTGAAGCTTTCTTT
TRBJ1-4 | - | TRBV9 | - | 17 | CASSVGGAKVANEKLFF | TGTGCCAGCAGCGTAGGGGGGGCTAAGGTGGCTAATGAAAAACTGTTTTTT
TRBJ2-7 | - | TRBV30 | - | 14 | CAWSVLTGTYEQYF | TGTGCCTGGAGTGTATTAACGGGTACCTACGAGCAGTACTTC
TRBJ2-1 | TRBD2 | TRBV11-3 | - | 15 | CASSCRVAGGHEQFF | TGTGCCAGCAGCTGCCGAGTAGCGGGAGGGCATGAGCAGTTCTTC
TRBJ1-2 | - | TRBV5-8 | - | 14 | CASSLAGVNYGYTF | TGTGCCAGCAGCTTGGCTGGGGTTAACTATGGCTACACCTTC
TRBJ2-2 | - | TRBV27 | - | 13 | CASTPGEVGELFF | TGTGCCAGCACCCCGGGCGAAGTCGGGGAGCTGTTTTTT
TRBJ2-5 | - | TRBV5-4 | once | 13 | CASSLEGQETQYF | TGTGCCAGCAGCTTGGAAGGGCAAGAGACCCAGTACTTC
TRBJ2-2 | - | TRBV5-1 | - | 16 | CASSLKTGTDTGELFF | TGCGCCAGCAGCCTAAAAACAGGGACGGACACCGGGGAGCTGTTTTTT
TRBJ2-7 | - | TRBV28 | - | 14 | CASSLTGTHYEQYF | TGTGCCAGCAGCCTGACAGGGACTCACTACGAGCAGTACTTC
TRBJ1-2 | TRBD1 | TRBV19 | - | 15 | CASSIYRGRGYGYTF | TGTGCCAGTAGTATCTACAGGGGACGCGGCTATGGCTACACCTTC
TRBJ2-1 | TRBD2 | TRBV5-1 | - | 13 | CASSMGLHNEQFF | TGCGCCAGCAGCATGGGACTACACAATGAGCAGTTCTTC
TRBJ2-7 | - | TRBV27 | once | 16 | CASRRVTPAYLYEQYF | TGTGCCAGCAGACGGGTCACTCCAGCCTACCTCTACGAGCAGTACTTC
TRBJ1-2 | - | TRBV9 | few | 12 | CASSVGLQGYTF | TGTGCCAGCAGCGTAGGCCTACAGGGCTACACCTTC
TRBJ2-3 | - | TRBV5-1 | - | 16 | CASSLGGAIFSDTQYF | TGCGCCAGCAGCTTGGGCGGGGCAATCTTTTCAGATACGCAGTATTTT
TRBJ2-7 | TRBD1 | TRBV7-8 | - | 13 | CASSFGQGAEQYF | TGTGCCAGCAGCTTCGGGCAGGGGGCCGAGCAGTACTTC
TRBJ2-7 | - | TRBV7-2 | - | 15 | CASSLEVGVTYEQYF | TGTGCCAGCAGCTTGGAAGTAGGCGTGACCTACGAGCAGTACTTC
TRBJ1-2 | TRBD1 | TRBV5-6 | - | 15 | CASSLDRERNYGYTF | TGTGCCAGCAGCTTAGACAGGGAGAGGAACTATGGCTACACCTTC
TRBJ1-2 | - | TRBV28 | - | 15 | CASSTTGLGNYGYTF | TGTGCCAGCAGTACAACAGGGTTAGGTAACTATGGCTACACCTTC
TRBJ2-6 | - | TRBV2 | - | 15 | CASSELGSGANVLTF | TGTGCCAGCAGTGAGTTAGGGTCCGGGGCCAACGTCCTGACTTTC
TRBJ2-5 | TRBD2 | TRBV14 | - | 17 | CASSQDPSGSKGETQYF | TGTGCCAGCAGCCAAGATCCTAGCGGGAGCAAAGGAGAGACCCAGTACTTC
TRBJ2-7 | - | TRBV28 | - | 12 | CASSQLTYEQYF | TGTGCCAGCAGTCAGTTAACCTACGAGCAGTACTTC
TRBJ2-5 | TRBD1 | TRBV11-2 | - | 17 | CASSLDRADRVRETQYF | TGTGCCAGCAGCTTAGATCGGGCGGACAGGGTGAGGGAGACCCAGTACTTC
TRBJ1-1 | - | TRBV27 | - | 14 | CASSSRQSNTEAFF | TGTGCCAGCAGCTCAAGGCAGTCGAACACTGAAGCTTTCTTT
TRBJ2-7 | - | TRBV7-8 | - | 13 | CASSFGRAYEQYF | TGTGCCAGCAGCTTTGGCAGAGCATACGAGCAGTACTTC
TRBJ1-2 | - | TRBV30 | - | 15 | CAWRPQSRGFYGYTF | TGTGCCTGGAGGCCACAGTCCCGAGGATTCTATGGCTACACCTTC
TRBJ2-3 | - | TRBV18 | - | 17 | CASSPTGTPGSADTQYF | TGTGCCAGCTCACCTACCGGGACTCCGGGTAGCGCAGATACGCAGTATTTT
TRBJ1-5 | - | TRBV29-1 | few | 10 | CSVGDQPQHF | TGCAGCGTGGGGGACCAGCCCCAGCATTTT
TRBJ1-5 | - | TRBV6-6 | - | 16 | CASSITQRGGNQPQHF | TGTGCCAGCAGTATAACCCAGAGGGGAGGCAATCAGCCCCAGCATTTT
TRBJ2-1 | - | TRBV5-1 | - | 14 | CASSHTTITNEQFF | TGCGCCAGCAGCCACACGACTATCACTAATGAGCAGTTCTTC
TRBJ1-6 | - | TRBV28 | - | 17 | CASSNLMDSLTNSPLHF | TGTGCCAGCAGTAACCTTATGGACAGTCTAACCAATTCACCCCTCCACTTT
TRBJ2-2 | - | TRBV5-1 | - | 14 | CASSLVVSSGELFF | TGCGCCAGCAGCTTGGTTGTCTCTTCGGGGGAGCTGTTTTTT
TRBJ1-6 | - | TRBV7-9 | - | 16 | CASSPPGVWDNSPLHF | TGTGCCAGCAGCCCGCCTGGGGTCTGGGATAATTCACCCCTCCACTTT
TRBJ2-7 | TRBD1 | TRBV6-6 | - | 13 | CASSPVNRGEQYF | TGTGCCAGCAGCCCTGTTAACAGGGGCGAGCAGTACTTC
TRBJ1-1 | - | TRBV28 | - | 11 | CASSFYREAFF | TGTGCCAGCAGCTTTTATCGTGAAGCTTTCTTT
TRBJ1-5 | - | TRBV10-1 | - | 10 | CATLRQPQHF | TGCGCCACCTTGAGGCAGCCCCAGCATTTT
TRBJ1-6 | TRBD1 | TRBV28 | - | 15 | CASRRIDRDNSPLHF | TGTGCCAGCAGGAGAATTGACAGGGATAATTCACCCCTCCACTTT
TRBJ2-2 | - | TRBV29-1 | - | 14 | CSVEGFRTTGELFF | TGCAGCGTTGAAGGTTTCAGAACTACCGGGGAGCTGTTTTTT